This T cell receptor (beta chain) was sequenced during a study of blood T cell repertoires in COVID-19 (dated by TCRdb to the early 2020s). Concerning the study at large: Collaborator samples came from the United States, Italy and Spain and covered acute and convalescent phases of COVID-19. Subjects who had been exposed to COVID-19, were actively infected with it, or had recovered from it provided the deeply sampled blood TCRbeta repertoires that made up the dataset. Samples were obtained from the ongoing ImmuneRACE study (first 160 participants) and from 1,254 subjects provided by 6 global collaborators. The sample metadata nearly always contained a de-identified subject ID, COVID-19 status, age in years and sex. Where available, HLA class I and class II types were taken from metadata supplied by the sample provider and were not determined by assay-based typing. The repertoires were released in a freely available public database meant as a resource for research on the immune response to SARS-CoV-2. The prospective study material was composed of cDNA or gDNA derived from T cells, B-cell-depleted T cells, or PBMCs. The paper's findings and limits, for the study overall: How much clinical and demographic metadata was included differed by source and by participant, and the metadata was provided uncurated.

Comments on this clone: Its specific antigen is unknown. Base qualities are not recorded, but no much larger clone differs from it by a single base.

TCRbeta CDR3 regions were amplified from genomic DNA by means of the immunoSEQ Assay, a bias-controlled multiplex PCR. The authors' pipeline ran thus. The number of nucleated cells in each sample was estimated from the amplification of reference gene primers within the assay. To quantify the absolute abundance of each unique TCRbeta CDR3 rearrangement, sequence reads were collapsed and filtered. For each sample, productive Simpson clonality was calculated by taking the square root of Simpson's diversity index across productive rearrangements. Drawn from immuneACCESS, this table holds only the in-frame rearrangements with V and J called that TCRdb kept. Clones are partly lost; checked studies trace under half to an unresolved V gene and leave the rest unexplained. V, J and clone size are taken as reported in that table, and D and trimming were inferred from the DNA itself. The sample contains nearly 25,000 clones, about four fifths of them found a single time. About 6.5% of the sample is in the top ten clones.

The collaborating institutions used their own protocols to collect whole blood in K2EDTA tubes. For TCRbeta analysis, collaborators shipped samples as frozen whole blood, isolated PBMCs, or DNA extracted from either of those sample types. Inclusive of the bounding cysteine and phenylalanine, the CDR3 is 16 residues long. The sequence is cut down to CDR3 DNA, 48 bases in frame from base 1. V trim: 5 bases; J trim: 0 bases; unmatched bases: 10. CDR1 and CDR2, per the germline V gene, are SGHVS and FQNEAQ. The sequence was collected from a man aged 70 or older with acute or convalescent COVID-19. Recombination connected TRBV7-8 to TRBJ2-7, and TRBD1 matches 7 of the central bases. The specimen sequenced was peripheral blood. DNA sequence: TGTGCCAGCAGCGTGCACTCCGGGACAGTCTCCTACGAGCAGTACTTC. This codes for CASSVHSGTVSYEQYF.